This is a list of T cell receptor beta chains from one sample in a study of early T cells in non-severe SARS-CoV-2 infection. Each CDR3 protein is one row after TCRdb ran MiXCR on the 5' RACE reads. The sample consists of roughly 35,000 distinct CDR3 sequences, 5% to 6.5% of them appearing once. The specimen sequenced was whole blood. The receptor source for this set is an adult who was a healthcare worker with PCR-confirmed SARS-CoV-2 infection or an uninfected control (not recorded which). Both conserved end residues are part of each CDR3.

J gene,V gene,CDR3 length,CDR3 protein
TRBJ2-5,TRBV5-4,16,CASSWLGIGHQETQYF
TRBJ2-2,TRBV2,14,CANSGPQGPGELFF
TRBJ1-3,TRBV18,14,CASSWDATGNTIYF
TRBJ1-2,TRBV19,16,CASSALGQGVDYGYTF
TRBJ2-5,TRBV15,15,CATSQRPHAQETQYF
TRBJ2-2,TRBV9,17,CASSVPRLALNTGELFF
TRBJ2-6,TRBV19,16,CASSDQTGAGANVLTF
TRBJ2-3,TRBV6-2/TRBV6-3,16,CASSQPASGRADTQYF
TRBJ1-2,TRBV5-5,15,CASSLGWGPNYGYTF
TRBJ2-3,TRBV12-3/TRBV12-4,13,CASTLSGTDTQYF
TRBJ2-1,TRBV5-4,16,CASSLTTSGNLNEQFF
TRBJ1-5,TRBV19,15,CASRETGALNQPQHF
TRBJ2-1,TRBV20-1,17,CSARDPSGTLSYNEQFF
TRBJ1-4,TRBV19,15,CASSPGTATNEKLFF
TRBJ2-5,TRBV6-1,13,CASSLTGRQTQYF
TRBJ2-2,TRBV30,17,CAWSVMGRGRFTGELFF
TRBJ2-3,TRBV10-3,14,CAISDGPNTDTQYF
TRBJ1-1,TRBV2,16,CASSLLRAGQNTEAFF
TRBJ2-5,TRBV10-3,15,CASRAPGTGEETQYF
TRBJ1-2,TRBV20-1,12,CSARGGNYGYTF
TRBJ2-3,TRBV7-8,15,CASRATSGGAVTQYF
TRBJ2-1,TRBV24-1,18,CATSDSLATSGRWNEQFF
TRBJ2-3,TRBV7-2,16,CASSLVGGGATDTQYF
TRBJ1-1,TRBV30,13,CAWKMTRGTEAFF
TRBJ1-6,TRBV14,15,CASSQEMGGISPLHF
TRBJ2-1,TRBV7-2,16,CASSLVRGLGYNEQFF
TRBJ2-3,TRBV7-3,16,CASSLMVGARVDTQYF
TRBJ2-1,TRBV4-3,15,CASSQEGTGGLEQFF
TRBJ2-1,TRBV9,15,CASSVRGGAVDEQFF
TRBJ2-1,TRBV19,13,CASSPGDYNEQFF
TRBJ1-2,TRBV14,13,CASSLDEARGYTF
TRBJ2-3,TRBV5-4,19,CASSQSGRGLAGGSDTQYF
TRBJ2-5,TRBV20-1,13,CSASHRDLETQYF
TRBJ2-3,TRBV12-3/TRBV12-4,12,CASSPDGDTQYF
TRBJ1-1,TRBV10-3,13,CAISALTNTEAFF
TRBJ1-3,TRBV11-2,14,CASSRTGSGNTIYF
TRBJ2-1,TRBV5-1,16,CASSLRFSSGINEQFF
TRBJ2-7,TRBV9,15,CASSPREGGSYEQYF
TRBJ1-6,TRBV4-2,16,CASSQEGPRGNSPLHF
TRBJ2-1,TRBV15,17,CATSDRSGAPGRREQFF
TRBJ1-5,TRBV19,16,CASKIRPGQHNQPQHF
TRBJ1-6,TRBV14,14,CASSQVTYNSPLHF
TRBJ1-4,TRBV12-5,15,CASGLGDVENEKLFF
TRBJ1-1,TRBV7-9,12,CASSLVPTEAFF
TRBJ1-3,TRBV9,17,CASTIGEGASSGNTIYF
TRBJ1-6,TRBV29-1,12,CSVRDKGDTLHF
TRBJ2-3,TRBV4-3,16,CASSQLLAASTDTQYF
TRBJ2-7,TRBV2,12,CASSGRGRGQYF
TRBJ1-2,TRBV12-3/TRBV12-4,14,CASSFGGAKKGYTF
TRBJ2-3,TRBV9,16,CASSAVRSTSTDTQYF
TRBJ2-1,TRBV29-1,14,CSAQGGQGYNEQFF
TRBJ1-1,TRBV10-2,15,CASRDREGRNTEAFF
TRBJ2-1,TRBV7-2,15,CASSLDPSSYNEQFF
TRBJ2-3,TRBV7-6,14,CASSQLASTDTQYF
TRBJ2-7,TRBV12-3/TRBV12-4,14,CASSFTGGTYEQYF
TRBJ2-7,TRBV3-1,16,CASSRLPTRGSYEQYF
TRBJ1-6,TRBV18,15,CASSPASTGSSPLHF
TRBJ2-5,TRBV5-6,11,CASSLTGTQYF
TRBJ2-1,TRBV12-3/TRBV12-4,14,CASSPGTANNEQFF